The 24 T cell receptor beta chains below come from one sample, sequenced in a study of regulatory T cells in long-lasting Graves disease. Combining iRepertoire HTBI primers with Arm-PCR of CDR3 regions, the authors built TCR beta libraries. Using its own MiXCR run on the multiplex PCR reads, TCRdb lists one record per CDR3 protein. The sample consists of over 350,000 distinct CDR3 sequences, approximately 15% of them appearing once. Documented time point: newly diagnosed GD, antithyroid drugs for less than 3 months. There was RNA extracted from PBMCs, and the TCR library was made from it. The same data also went into a second study, on T cells in Graves' hyperthyroidism and ophthalmopathy.

Here the sequenced sample was peripheral blood mononuclear cells (PBMCs), taken at new diagnosis, from a patient treated with antithyroid drugs. Receptors were obtained from a woman aged 40 to 50 with Graves disease.

This clonotype occurred a few times. V gene TRBV29-1 combines with J gene TRBJ2-5; D is possibly TRBD1 (6 bases). V lost 7 bases and J 9 bases, leaving 9 bases between the germline ends. The V gene's germline CDR1 is SQVTM and CDR2 ANQGSEA. This CDR3 region has 9 residues. The CDR3 loop is CSGKGAQYF. CDR3 coding DNA: TGCAGCGGAAAGGGGGCCCAGTACTTC.

This clonotype was seen a handful of times. J is TRBJ2-7 and V is TRBV5-1; 14 bases align to TRBD2. Germline trimming cut 0 bases from V and 4 bases from J; bases unmatched to any gene: 9. Per the germline V gene, CDR1 is SGHRS and CDR2 is YFSETQ. The CDR3 is 18 amino acids. The CDR3 region is CASSLAGGLAGGSYEQYF. The CDR3 bases are TGCGCCAGCAGCTTGGCAGGAGGACTAGCGGGAGGTTCGTACGAGCAGTACTTC. Looking up the rest from reference TRBV5-1 and TRBJ2-7 gives the full variable domain: KAGVTQTPRYLIKTRGQQVTLSCSPISGHRSVSWYQQTPGQGLQFLFEYFSETQRNKGNFPGRFSGRQFSNSRSEMNVSTLELGDSALYLCASSLAGGLAGGSYEQYFGPGTRLTVT.

J is TRBJ2-7 and V is TRBV5-1, with no clear D. Looked up from germline, CDR1 is SGHRS and CDR2 is YFSETQ. V lost 4 bases, J lost 0 bases, and 11 bases lay in between. CDR3 length: 14 residues. The CDR3 sequence: CASSPAQASYEQYV. The CDR3, as DNA: TGCGCCAGCAGCCCTGCGCAGGCCTCCTACGAGCAGTACGTC.

This clonotype has ten or more counts. This chain uses TRBV5-5 with TRBJ1-5; TRBD1 agrees at 10 bases. The V gene's germline CDR1 is SGHKS and CDR2 YYEKEE (reference sequence). V was pared by 3 bases and J by 7 bases, with 10 bases of the junction left unmatched. This CDR3 is built from 16 residues. The CDR3 spells CASSWGVGQGLQPQHF. In nucleotides, the CDR3 is TGTGCCAGCAGCTGGGGGGTGGGACAGGGGTTACAGCCCCAGCATTTT.

At least ten counts were recorded for this clonotype. The rearrangement joins TRBV3-1 to TRBJ2-1; D is perhaps TRBD2 (5 bases). The CDR3 totals 14 residues. Trimming removed 7 bases from V and 7 bases from J, with 17 bases in between. CDR1 is LGHDT and CDR2 is YNNKEL in the germline V gene (reference sequence). The CDR3 DNA reads as TGTGCCAGCACCCAGGCGGGTTCTGAAAATGAGCAGTTCTTC. Its protein product is CASTQAGSENEQFF.

This clonotype was picked up many times. The rearrangement uses TRBV5-5 and TRBJ2-3, with D possibly matching TRBD2 (5 bases). The J call may be wrong; the DNA end is better matched by TRBJ2-7. Germline lookup yields CDR1 SGHKS and CDR2 YYEKEE (reference sequence). CDR3 length: 15 residues. The CDR3 nucleotides are TGTGCCAGCACCCTACTGGGTAGCTCTAGCCGCGAGCAGTACTTC. This encodes CASTLLGSSSREQYF.

This clonotype was seen many times. The genes are TRBV2 and TRBJ2-7; 12 bases line up with TRBD1. The CDR3 loop spans 17 amino acids. Trimming removed 4 bases from V and 2 bases from J; junction bases left unmatched: 9. CDR1 and CDR2 (germline): SNHLY, FYNNEI. The DNA for the CDR3 is TGTGCCAGCAGTGTCGTGGCGGGACAGGGGGCAACCTACGAGCAGTACTTC. Its translation: CASSVVAGQGATYEQYF.

As DNA, the CDR3 is TGTGCCAGCAGTTTTACAACAGCCTACGAGCAGTACTTC. It translates to CASSFTTAYEQYF. V gene TRBV12-3 or TRBV12-4 combines with J gene TRBJ2-7; D unresolved. The CDR3 has 13 residues. V was pared by 3 bases and J by 2 bases, with 8 bases between.

This clonotype was seen at least ten times. V gene TRBV28 combines with J gene TRBJ1-6; 8 bases are a match to TRBD1. The J segment lost 4 bases and the V segment lost 5 bases, leaving 4 bases of the junction unmatched. Germline V CDR1 and CDR2: MDHEN, SYDVKM. The CDR3 extends over 15 amino acids. CDR3 DNA: TGTGCCAGCAGTGGCGGACAGGGATATAATTCACCCCTCCACTTT. Encoded protein: CASSGGQGYNSPLHF.

This clonotype was seen repeatedly, ten times or more. This chain joins TRBV11-3 and TRBJ1-1, with no clear D. CDR1 and CDR2 from the germline V gene are SGHNT and YENEEA. Trimming took off 5 bases at V and 8 bases at J, with 9 bases between the two ends. This CDR3 region has 11 residues. The CDR3 sequence: CASSKGPEAFF. Written as DNA, the CDR3 is TGTGCCAGCAGCAAAGGGCCCGAAGCTTTCTTT.

This clonotype was found many times. V is TRBV30 and J is TRBJ1-1; D not resolved. Between the trimmed V and J ends, which lost 3 bases and 0 bases, there was a span of 8 bases. The germline CDR1 and CDR2 sequences are GTSNPN and SVGIG (reference sequence). This CDR3 has 13 amino acids. CDR3 coding DNA: TGTGCCTGGAGAGTAGGGATGAACACTGAAGCTTTCTTT. Residues: CAWRVGMNTEAFF.

This rearrangement joins TRBV3-1 to TRBJ2-7, with D unclear. The CDR3 has 17 residues. The V gene lost 0 bases and the J gene lost 1 base, with 16 bases spanning the gap. Germline CDR1 LGHDT, CDR2 YNNKEL (reference sequence). The CDR3 coding sequence is TGTGCCAGCAGCCAAGATTTAGTAGGGCCTGGGTCCTACGAGCAGTACTTC. It is translated as CASSQDLVGPGSYEQYF.

The CDR3 bases are TGCAGTGCTCCCCAGCGGGGAGAGACCCAGTACTTC. It yields the protein CSAPQRGETQYF. V gene TRBV20-1 combines with J gene TRBJ2-5, with 7 bases that match TRBD2. CDR1 DFQATT and CDR2 SNEGSKA come from the germline V gene (reference sequence). CDR3 size: 12 residues. The J segment lost 4 bases and the V segment lost 5 bases, leaving 4 bases of the junction unmatched.

The V and J genes are TRBV6-2 or TRBV6-3 and TRBJ2-5, with D hard to call. V gave up 6 bases and J gave up 5 bases, with 10 bases separating them. This CDR3 spans 12 amino acids. Germline CDR1 and CDR2: MNHEY and SVGEGT. CDR3 coding DNA: TGTGCCAGCAGCGATTACGGGGAGACCCAGTACTTC. Translating it yields CASSDYGETQYF.

The table lists this clonotype with a few counts. This rearrangement joins TRBV18 to TRBJ1-4, with no clear D. The CDR3 is 17 amino acids. Deletions cut 1 base from V and 5 bases from J, with 17 bases between. Germline values: CDR1 KGHSH, CDR2 LQKENI. CDR3 nucleotides: TGTGCCAGCTCACCACGTCCCTGGGATCGGTCCAATGAAAAACTGTTTTTT. It translates to CASSPRPWDRSNEKLFF.

The V and J genes are TRBV7-9 and TRBJ2-3; D not resolved. The CDR3 covers 16 residues. The V and J ends lost 5 bases and 0 bases respectively, with 15 bases between them. The V gene's germline CDR1 is SEHNR and CDR2 FQNEAQ (reference sequence). CDR3 coding DNA: TGTGCCAGCAGCCCATTCGGGTTAGAGAGCACAGATACGCAGTATTTT. Translating gives CASSPFGLESTDTQYF. The variable domain in full, completed from reference TRBV7-9 and TRBJ2-3, reads DTGVSQNPRHKITKRGQNVTFRCDPISEHNRLYWYRQTLGQGPEFLTYFQNEAQLEKSRLLSDRFSAERPKGSFSTLEIQRTEQGDSAMYLCASSPFGLESTDTQYFGPGTRLTVL.

This clonotype appeared many times. The rearrangement links TRBV10-1 to TRBJ2-7; 7 bases align to TRBD1. CDR1 WNHNN and CDR2 SYGVQD come from the germline V gene (reference sequence). The CDR3 has 14 amino acids. Unmatched junction bases numbered 3, after V lost 3 bases and J lost 1 base. The CDR3 DNA reads as TGCGCCAGCAGTGAAGTCAGGGGGTCCTACGAGCAGTACTTC. It translates to CASSEVRGSYEQYF.

This clonotype was recorded at least ten times. The junction shows a germline mismatch at one end, possibly a read error. V gene TRBV7-2 combines with J gene TRBJ2-1, with 9 positions matching TRBD2. The CDR3 contains 16 residues. CDR1 SGHTA and CDR2 FQGNSA come from the germline V gene. In DNA, the CDR3 is TGTGCCAGCAGCTTCTTTAGCGGGAGCTCCAACAATGAGCAGTTCTTC. Encoded protein: CASSFFSGSSNNEQFF.

This clonotype has just one count. The V gene is TRBV7-3, the J gene TRBJ2-1, with 10 positions matching TRBD2. The J call may be in error: the DNA end matches TRBJ2-7 better. The CDR3 runs 15 residues. Per germline, CDR1 SGHTA and CDR2 FQGTGA. The CDR3, as DNA: TGTGCCAGCAGCACGACTAGCGGGCCCTACAATGAGCAGTACTTC. It is translated as CASSTTSGPYNEQYF.

This rearrangement joins TRBV7-2 to TRBJ2-7; TRBD1 is a possible D gene (5 bases). Trimming took 6 bases from V and 2 from J, leaving 17 bases between them. The CDR3 totals 15 residues. CDR1 and CDR2 from the germline V gene are SGHTA and FQGNSA. CDR3 sequence reads: CASSSDRGRAYEQYF. CDR3 DNA: TGTGCCAGCAGTTCCGACAGAGGTAGAGCCTACGAGCAGTACTTC.

This clonotype was seen ten or more times. The chain recombines TRBV7-8 with TRBJ2-7; 9 nucleotides match TRBD2. The germline gives CDR1 SGHVS, CDR2 FQNEAQ. The CDR3 runs to 16 residues. J gave up 4 bases and V 1 base, and 8 bases lay outside the gene matches. Here the CDR3 DNA reads TGTGCCAGCAGCTTAGATGTAGCGGGAGCCGGATACGAGCAGTACTTC. As protein: CASSLDVAGAGYEQYF.

This clonotype was observed many times. The rearrangement joins TRBV7-2 to TRBJ2-5; 8 bases match TRBD2. The germline CDR1 and CDR2 sequences are SGHTA and FQGNSA. The CDR3 extends over 16 amino acids. With 3 bases clipped from V and 5 bases from J, the junction kept 11 bases outside the gene matches. CDR3 residues: CASSLVAGLEDETQYF. The CDR3 DNA reads TGTGCCAGCAGCTTGGTCGCGGGACTAGAAGACGAGACCCAGTACTTC.

This clonotype came up a few times. The chain employs TRBV5-1 and TRBJ2-1; D may match TRBD1 or TRBD2 (5 bases each). V was cut by 5 bases and J by 0 bases, with 12 bases left in between. CDR1 and CDR2 from the germline V gene are SGHRS and YFSETQ. This CDR3 region has 15 residues. CDR3 nucleotide sequence: TGCGCCAGCAGGAGGGGCGGAAACTCCTACAATGAGCAGTTCTTC. Protein: CASRRGGNSYNEQFF.

This clonotype showed up many times. The J gene is TRBJ2-7, the V gene TRBV20-1; TRBD2 matches at 10 bases. Per the germline V gene, CDR1 is DFQATT and CDR2 is SNEGSKA (reference sequence). The CDR3 runs 16 residues. After removal of 6 bases from V and 0 bases from J, the junction contained 11 bases not matched to a gene. CDR3 sequence (DNA): TGCAGTGCCTGGACTAGCGGAACTTCCCACTCCTACGAGCAGTACTTC. Translation: CSAWTSGTSHSYEQYF.